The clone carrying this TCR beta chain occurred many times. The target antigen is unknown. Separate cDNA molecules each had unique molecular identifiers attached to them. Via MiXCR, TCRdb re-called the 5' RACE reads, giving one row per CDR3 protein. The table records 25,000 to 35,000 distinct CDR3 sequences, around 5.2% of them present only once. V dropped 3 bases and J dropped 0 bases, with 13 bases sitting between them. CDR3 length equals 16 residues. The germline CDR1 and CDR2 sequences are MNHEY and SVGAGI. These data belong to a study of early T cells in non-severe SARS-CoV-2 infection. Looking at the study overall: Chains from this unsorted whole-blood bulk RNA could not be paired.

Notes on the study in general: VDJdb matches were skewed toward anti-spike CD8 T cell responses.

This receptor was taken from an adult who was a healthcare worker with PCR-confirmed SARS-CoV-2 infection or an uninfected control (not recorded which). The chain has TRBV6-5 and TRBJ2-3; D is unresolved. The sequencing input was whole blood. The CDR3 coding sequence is TGTGCCAGCAGTTATACAACTACGTCAAGCACAGATACGCAGTATTTT. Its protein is CASSYTTTSSTDTQYF.